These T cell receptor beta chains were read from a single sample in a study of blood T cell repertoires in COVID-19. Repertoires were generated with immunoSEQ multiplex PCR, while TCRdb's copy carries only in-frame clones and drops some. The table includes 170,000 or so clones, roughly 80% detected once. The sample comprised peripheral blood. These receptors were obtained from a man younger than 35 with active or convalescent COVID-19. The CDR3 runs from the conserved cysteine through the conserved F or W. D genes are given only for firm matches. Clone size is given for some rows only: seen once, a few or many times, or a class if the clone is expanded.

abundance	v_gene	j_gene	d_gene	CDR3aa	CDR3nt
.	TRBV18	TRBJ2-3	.	CASSPPKRLGTDTQYF	TGTGCCAGCTCACCACCAAAGCGTCTGGGCACAGATACGCAGTATTTT
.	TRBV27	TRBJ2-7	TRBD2	CASSAHLKRGTYEQYF	TGTGCCAGCAGTGCGCACCTAAAGCGGGGCACCTACGAGCAGTACTTC
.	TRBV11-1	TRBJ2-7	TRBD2	CASSSPGTSVYEQYF	TGTGCCAGCAGCTCCCCCGGGACTAGCGTCTACGAGCAGTACTTC
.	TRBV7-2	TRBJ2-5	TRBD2	CASSPLTSGEQETQYF	TGTGCCAGCAGCCCACTGACTAGCGGGGAACAAGAGACCCAGTACTTC
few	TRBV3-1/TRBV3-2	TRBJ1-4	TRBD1	CASSLRQGGEKLFF	TGTGCCAGCAGCCTCAGACAGGGAGGTGAAAAACTGTTTTTT
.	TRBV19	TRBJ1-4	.	CASSRQGETNEKLFF	TGTGCCAGTAGTAGGCAGGGCGAAACTAATGAAAAACTGTTTTTT
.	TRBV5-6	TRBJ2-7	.	CASSLDRAYEQYF	TGTGCCAGCAGCTTGGACAGGGCCTACGAGCAGTACTTC
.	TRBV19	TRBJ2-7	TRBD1	CASSIGQAYEQYF	TGTGCCAGTAGTATCGGACAGGCCTACGAGCAGTACTTC
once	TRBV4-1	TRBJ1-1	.	CASSQGPGGNTEAFF	TGCGCCAGCAGCCAAGGTCCGGGTGGGAACACTGAAGCTTTCTTT
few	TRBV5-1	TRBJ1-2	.	CASSLDGPGDGYTF	TGCGCCAGCAGCTTGGACGGTCCCGGGGATGGCTACACCTTC
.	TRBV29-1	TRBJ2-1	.	CSVEDPGEQFF	TGCAGCGTTGAAGATCCAGGGGAGCAGTTCTTC
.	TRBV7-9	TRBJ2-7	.	CASSLSGKTYEQYF	TGTGCCAGCAGCCTTTCCGGGAAGACCTACGAGCAGTACTTC
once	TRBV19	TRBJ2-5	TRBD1	CASNSDRGQETQYF	TGTGCCAGTAATTCTGACAGGGGCCAAGAGACCCAGTACTTC
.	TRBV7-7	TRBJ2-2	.	CASSPRSNTGELFF	TGTGCTAGCAGCCCCCGGTCCAACACCGGGGAGCTGTTTTTT
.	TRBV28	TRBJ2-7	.	CASRPPESYEQYF	TGTGCCAGCAGGCCCCCCGAGTCCTACGAGCAGTACTTC
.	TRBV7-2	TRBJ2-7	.	CASSLARVTDPYEQYF	TGTGCCAGCAGCTTAGCCCGAGTTACAGATCCCTACGAGCAGTACTTC
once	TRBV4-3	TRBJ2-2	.	CASSLGRVGSGGELFF	TGCGCCAGCAGCCTAGGGAGAGTGGGTTCAGGTGGGGAGCTGTTTTTT
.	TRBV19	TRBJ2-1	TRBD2	CASSTSTSGSYNEQFF	TGTGCCAGTAGTACCTCTACTAGCGGGAGCTACAATGAGCAGTTCTTC
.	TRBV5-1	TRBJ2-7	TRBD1	CASSLEGASKVYEQYF	TGCGCCAGCAGCTTGGAGGGGGCATCGAAAGTTTACGAGCAGTACTTC
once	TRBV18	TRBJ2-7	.	CASSPEDYPYEQYF	TGTGCCAGCTCACCAGAAGACTACCCCTACGAGCAGTACTTC
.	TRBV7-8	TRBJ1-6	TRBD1	CASSLEGARNSPLHF	TGTGCCAGCAGCTTGGAGGGGGCTCGTAATTCACCCCTCCACTTT
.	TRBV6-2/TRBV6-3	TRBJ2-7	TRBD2	CASSLEYTGLASYEQYF	TGTGCCAGCAGTTTAGAATACACAGGACTAGCGAGCTACGAGCAGTACTTC
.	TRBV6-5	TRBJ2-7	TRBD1	CASSRRDRGSYEQYF	TGTGCCAGCAGCCGCCGGGACAGGGGCTCCTACGAGCAGTACTTC
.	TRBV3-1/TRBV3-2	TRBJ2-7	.	CASSHGTWRYEQYF	TGTGCCAGCAGCCACGGGACTTGGCGGTACGAGCAGTACTTC
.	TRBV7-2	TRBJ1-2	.	CASSLDERLPTQANYGYTF	TGTGCCAGCAGCTTAGACGAGAGGTTACCGACTCAAGCTAACTATGGCTACACCTTC
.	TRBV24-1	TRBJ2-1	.	CATRGDRWGYNEQFF	TGTGCCACCAGAGGAGACAGATGGGGTTACAATGAGCAGTTCTTC
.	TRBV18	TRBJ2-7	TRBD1	CASSLGQGDLSYEQYF	TGTGCCAGCTCGCTTGGACAGGGGGACCTCTCCTACGAGCAGTACTTC
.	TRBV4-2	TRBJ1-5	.	CASSQDYVGGEGGNQPQHF	TGTGCCAGCAGCCAAGATTATGTAGGAGGGGAAGGCGGAAATCAGCCCCAGCATTTT
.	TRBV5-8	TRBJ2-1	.	CASGTDYNEQFF	TGTGCCAGCGGTACAGACTACAATGAGCAGTTCTTC
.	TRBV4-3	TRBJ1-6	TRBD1	CASSQNPRTGGNSPLHF	TGCGCCAGCAGCCAAAACCCTCGGACAGGGGGCAATTCACCCCTCCACTTT
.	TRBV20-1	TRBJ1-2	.	CSASAGSNYGYTF	TGCAGTGCTAGTGCGGGATCTAACTATGGCTACACCTTC
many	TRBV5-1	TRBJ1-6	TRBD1	CASSLGGQGLNSPLHF	TGCGCCAGCAGCTTAGGGGGACAGGGTCTGAATTCACCCCTCCACTTT
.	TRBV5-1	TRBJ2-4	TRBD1	CASSYRGSSNGIQYF	TGCGCCAGCAGCTACAGGGGGTCTTCAAATGGCATTCAGTACTTC
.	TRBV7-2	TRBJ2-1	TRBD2	CASSLVAGVGHNEQFF	TGTGCCAGCAGCTTAGTAGCGGGAGTAGGGCACAATGAGCAGTTCTTC
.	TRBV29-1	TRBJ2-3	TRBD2	CSVDLAGGISSTDTQYF	TGCAGCGTTGATTTAGCGGGGGGGATCTCTAGCACAGATACGCAGTATTTT
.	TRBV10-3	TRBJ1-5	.	CAMGREGQPQHF	TGTGCCATGGGCCGGGAGGGTCAGCCCCAGCATTTT
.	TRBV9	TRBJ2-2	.	CASSVGQVGTGELFF	TGTGCCAGCAGCGTAGGACAGGTTGGGACCGGGGAGCTGTTTTTT